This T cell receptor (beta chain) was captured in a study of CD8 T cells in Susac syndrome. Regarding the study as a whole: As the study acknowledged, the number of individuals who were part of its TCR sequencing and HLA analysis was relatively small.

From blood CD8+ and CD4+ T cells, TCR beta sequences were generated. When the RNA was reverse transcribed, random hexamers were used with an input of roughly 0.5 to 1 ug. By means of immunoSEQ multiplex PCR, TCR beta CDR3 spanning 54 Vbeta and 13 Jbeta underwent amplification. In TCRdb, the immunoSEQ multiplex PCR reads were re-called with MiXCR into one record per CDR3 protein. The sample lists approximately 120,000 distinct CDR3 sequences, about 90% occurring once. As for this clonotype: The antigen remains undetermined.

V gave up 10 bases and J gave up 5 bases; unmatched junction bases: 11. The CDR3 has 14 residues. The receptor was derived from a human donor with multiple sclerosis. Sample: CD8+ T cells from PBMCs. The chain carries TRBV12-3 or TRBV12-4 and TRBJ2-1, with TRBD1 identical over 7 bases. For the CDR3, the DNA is TGTGCCACCGACCCCGGGACAGCAAACAATGAGCAGTTCTTC. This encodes CATDPGTANNEQFF.